In its sample, the clone carrying this TCR beta chain was seen many times. Its target is not known. The source of the sample is a study of T cells in Graves' hyperthyroidism and ophthalmopathy. Regarding the study as a whole: Among thyroid clonotypes expanded above 0.001, most also appeared in blood. Model predictions of ophthalmopathy came a median around 6.5 months before onset.

Not enrolled were patients with uncontrolled infection, other autoimmune disease, pregnancy or lactation. Thyroid ultrasound and orbital computed tomography, with clinical symptoms and serum thyroxine and TRAb, informed diagnoses. Germline V gives CDR1 LNHDA, CDR2 SQIVND (reference sequence). The CDR3 is made up of 13 amino acids. Germline trimming cut 7 bases from V and 8 bases from J; bases unmatched to any gene: 10. Amplified TCR beta CDR3 regions came from RNA transcripts. HTBI primers were the set used in a first-round RT-PCR of the TCR CDR3. TCRdb reprocessed the multiplex PCR reads via MiXCR and lists one record per CDR3 protein. The table has under 450,000 distinct CDR3 sequences, about a sixth seen once.

This receptor was taken from a woman aged 25 to 39 with Graves' hyperthyroidism that later progressed to Graves' ophthalmopathy. The sequencing sample was made of blood. This sequence joins TRBV19 and TRBJ1-1; 7 bases fit TRBD1. The CDR3 DNA is TGTGCCAGTACTTTGACAGGGTTTGGGGAAGCTTTCTTT. It specifies CASTLTGFGEAFF. The variable domain in full, with the rest retrieved from reference TRBV19 and TRBJ1-1, is DGGITQSPKYLFRKEGQNVTLSCEQNLNHDAMYWYRQDPGQGLRLIYYSQIVNDFQKGDIAEGYSVSREKKESFPLTVTSAQKNPTAFYLCASTLTGFGEAFFGQGTRLTVV.